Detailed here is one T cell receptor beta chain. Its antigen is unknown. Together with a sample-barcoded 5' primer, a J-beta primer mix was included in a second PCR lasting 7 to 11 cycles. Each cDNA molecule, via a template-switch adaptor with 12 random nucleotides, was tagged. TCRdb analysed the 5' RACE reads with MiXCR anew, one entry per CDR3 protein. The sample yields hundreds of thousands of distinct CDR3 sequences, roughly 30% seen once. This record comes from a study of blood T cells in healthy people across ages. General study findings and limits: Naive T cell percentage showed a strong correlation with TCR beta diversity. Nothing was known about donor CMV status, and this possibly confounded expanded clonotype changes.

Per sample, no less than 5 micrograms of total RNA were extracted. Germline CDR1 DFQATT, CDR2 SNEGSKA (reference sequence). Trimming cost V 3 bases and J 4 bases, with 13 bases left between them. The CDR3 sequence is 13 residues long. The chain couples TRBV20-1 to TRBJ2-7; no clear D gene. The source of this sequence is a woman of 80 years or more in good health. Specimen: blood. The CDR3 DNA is TGCAGTGCTAGGGATGGGCAGTCGTACGAGCAGTACTTC. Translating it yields CSARDGQSYEQYF.